The rows below give T cell receptor beta chains drawn from one sample of a study of cytomegalovirus exposure and HLA in healthy donors. Clones were sequenced by immunoSEQ multiplex PCR, and TCRdb holds only the in-frame ones, with some missing. The table includes under 200,000 clones, around 90% detected once. The sample consisted of PBMCs. These receptors were collected from a woman under 30 in good health and CMV-seropositive. Both conserved end residues are part of each CDR3. The order of the fields is CDR3 protein, CDR3 DNA, V gene, J gene, D gene, clone size. A D gene is named only where the DNA matches it firmly. A clone size is listed for some rows: how often the clone was seen (once, few, many), or a class if it is expanded.

CDR3 protein: CASSMTWDSSSEQYF
CDR3 DNA: TGTGCCAGTAGTATGACCTGGGACTCGTCCTCCGAGCAGTACTTC
V gene: TRBV19
J gene: TRBJ2-7
D gene: .
clone size: few

CDR3 protein: CASSLTSGGRNEQFF
CDR3 DNA: TGTGCCAGCAGCTTGACTAGCGGGGGACGAAATGAGCAGTTCTTC
V gene: TRBV6-6
J gene: TRBJ2-1
D gene: TRBD2
clone size: .

CDR3 protein: CASTDRGAYTEAFF
CDR3 DNA: TGTGCCAGCACGGACAGGGGGGCCTACACTGAAGCTTTCTTT
V gene: TRBV2
J gene: TRBJ1-1
D gene: TRBD1
clone size: .

CDR3 protein: CASRMTGGGGTEAFF
CDR3 DNA: TGTGCCAGCAGAATGACAGGGGGCGGCGGCACTGAAGCTTTCTTT
V gene: TRBV28
J gene: TRBJ1-1
D gene: TRBD1
clone size: .

CDR3 protein: CASSLVAVRSYEQYF
CDR3 DNA: TGCGCCAGCAGCTTGGTAGCGGTCCGCAGCTACGAGCAGTACTTC
V gene: TRBV5-1
J gene: TRBJ2-7
D gene: .
clone size: .

CDR3 protein: CASSQGGLAKNIQYF
CDR3 DNA: TGCGCCAGCAGCCAAGGAGGCTTAGCCAAAAACATTCAGTACTTC
V gene: TRBV4-1
J gene: TRBJ2-4
D gene: .
clone size: .

CDR3 protein: CASRPAGEGNNQPQHF
CDR3 DNA: TGTGCCAGCCGCCCGGCGGGGGAGGGGAACAATCAGCCCCAGCATTTT
V gene: TRBV19
J gene: TRBJ1-5
D gene: .
clone size: .

CDR3 protein: CATKPDRGGEKLFF
CDR3 DNA: TGTGCCACTAAACCGGACAGGGGAGGCGAAAAACTGTTTTTT
V gene: TRBV19
J gene: TRBJ1-4
D gene: TRBD1
clone size: .

CDR3 protein: CASSRDRSSYEQYF
CDR3 DNA: TGTGCCAGCAGCCGGGACAGGAGCTCCTACGAGCAGTACTTC
V gene: TRBV6-5
J gene: TRBJ2-7
D gene: TRBD1
clone size: .

CDR3 protein: CSVNSPYGYTF
CDR3 DNA: TGCAGTGTGAACTCCCCTTATGGCTACACCTTC
V gene: TRBV29-1
J gene: TRBJ1-2
D gene: .
clone size: once

CDR3 protein: CASSFGGNEKLFF
CDR3 DNA: TGTGCCAGCAGCTTCGGCGGTAATGAAAAACTGTTTTTT
V gene: TRBV11-2
J gene: TRBJ1-4
D gene: .
clone size: .

CDR3 protein: CASRTRTSGNYEQYF
CDR3 DNA: TGTGCCAGCAGAACTAGGACTAGCGGAAATTACGAGCAGTACTTC
V gene: TRBV28
J gene: TRBJ2-7
D gene: TRBD2
clone size: once

CDR3 protein: CASTSPAAGVYNEQFF
CDR3 DNA: TGTGCCAGCACCTCCCCCGCGGCGGGAGTGTACAATGAGCAGTTCTTC
V gene: TRBV5-4
J gene: TRBJ2-1
D gene: TRBD2
clone size: .

CDR3 protein: CASSLEGVYGYTF
CDR3 DNA: TGTGCCAGCAGCTTAGAGGGGGTCTATGGCTACACCTTC
V gene: TRBV7-2
J gene: TRBJ1-2
D gene: .
clone size: .

CDR3 protein: CASSVDRGLYEQYF
CDR3 DNA: TGTGCCAGCAGCGTTGACAGGGGGCTCTACGAGCAGTACTTC
V gene: TRBV5-4
J gene: TRBJ2-7
D gene: TRBD1
clone size: .

CDR3 protein: CASASEDTQYF
CDR3 DNA: TGTGCCAGCGCTTCGGAGGACACGCAGTATTTT
V gene: TRBV6-5
J gene: TRBJ2-3
D gene: .
clone size: .

CDR3 protein: CASSVGTAYEQYF
CDR3 DNA: TGTGCCAGCAGCGTCGGGACAGCCTACGAGCAGTACTTC
V gene: TRBV9
J gene: TRBJ2-7
D gene: TRBD1
clone size: .

CDR3 protein: CASSLGGGHSYEQYF
CDR3 DNA: TGCGCCAGCAGCCTGGGAGGGGGTCACTCCTACGAGCAGTACTTC
V gene: TRBV5-1
J gene: TRBJ2-7
D gene: .
clone size: .

CDR3 protein: CASSHDSNYGYTF
CDR3 DNA: TGCGCCAGCAGCCACGACAGTAACTATGGCTACACCTTC
V gene: TRBV5-1
J gene: TRBJ1-2
D gene: .
clone size: .

CDR3 protein: CASSLGTGVGDTQYF
CDR3 DNA: TGTGCCAGCAGCTTGGGGACAGGGGTGGGGGATACGCAGTATTTT
V gene: TRBV11-2
J gene: TRBJ2-3
D gene: TRBD1
clone size: .

CDR3 protein: CASSYRTGQETQYF
CDR3 DNA: TGCGCCAGCAGCTATCGGACAGGTCAAGAGACCCAGTACTTC
V gene: TRBV5-1
J gene: TRBJ2-5
D gene: TRBD1
clone size: .

CDR3 protein: CASSLGGQLPSGANVLTF
CDR3 DNA: TGTGCCAGCAGCTTAGGGGGACAGTTACCGTCTGGGGCCAACGTCCTGACTTTC
V gene: TRBV7-6
J gene: TRBJ2-6
D gene: TRBD1
clone size: .